The 28 T cell receptor beta chains given below trace back to one sample, sequenced in a study of T cells in Graves' hyperthyroidism and ophthalmopathy. Regions amplified from RNA transcripts were the TCR beta CDR3 regions. With the HTBI primer set, the TCR CDR3 went through a first round of RT-PCR. TCRdb passed the multiplex PCR reads through MiXCR, listing each CDR3 protein once. The sample contains almost 600,000 distinct CDR3 sequences, more than 11% of which appear only once. Input material: blood. These receptors were collected from a woman in her twenties or thirties with Graves' hyperthyroidism that later progressed to Graves' ophthalmopathy.

In its sample, this clonotype was seen many times. This rearrangement joins TRBV28 to TRBJ1-2; D perhaps matches TRBD1 (5 bases). Trimming left V 4 bases short and J 2 bases short, with 14 bases between. Germline V gene lookup returns CDR1 MDHEN and CDR2 SYDVKM. This CDR3 comprises 15 residues. CDR3: CASSWSPGGNYGYTF. CDR3 coding DNA: TGTGCCAGCAGTTGGTCCCCCGGGGGGAACTATGGCTACACCTTC.

This clonotype was found many times. V is TRBV3-1 and J is TRBJ2-2, with D perhaps TRBD1 (5 bases). Trimming shortened V by 0 bases and J by 4 bases, and 9 bases separated the two germline ends. CDR1 and CDR2 (germline): LGHDT, YNNKEL (reference sequence). The CDR3 consists of 15 residues. Written as DNA, the CDR3 is TGTGCCAGCAGCCAAGAGGGGCTACCCACCGGGGAGCTGTTTTTT. It codes for CASSQEGLPTGELFF.

A few counts support this clonotype. The gene calls are TRBV20-1 and TRBJ2-7; TRBD1 might be the D (6 bases). The CDR3 contains 11 residues. Between the trimmed V and J ends, which lost 5 bases and 7 bases, there was a span of 12 bases. Looked up from germline, CDR1 is DFQATT and CDR2 is SNEGSKA (reference sequence). CDR3 loop: CSAWTDGEQYF. CDR3 nucleotide sequence: TGCAGTGCTTGGACAGATGGGGAGCAGTACTTC.

This clonotype was seen repeatedly, ten times or more. V gene TRBV18 combines with J gene TRBJ1-2; D is possibly TRBD1 (6 bases). In germline, CDR1 is KGHSH, CDR2 LQKENI. The length of the CDR3 is 15 residues. The ends were cut back, 2 bases at V and 3 bases at J, with 13 bases in the middle. The CDR3 spells CASSPGGGADYGYTF. The CDR3 DNA is TGTGCCAGCTCACCAGGGGGGGGCGCTGACTATGGCTACACCTTC.

This clonotype was observed many times. The rearrangement joins TRBV3-1 to TRBJ2-1, with D hard to call. The CDR3 length is 14 residues. Germline V gene sequence: CDR1 LGHDT, CDR2 YNNKEL (reference sequence). V lost 1 base and J 8 bases, leaving 12 bases between the germline ends. DNA for the CDR3: TGTGCCAGCAGCCAAGGCCCTCGACGCGATGAGCAGTTCTTC. This gives the protein CASSQGPRRDEQFF.

In its sample, this clonotype was seen a few times. J is TRBJ2-3 and V is TRBV28; D uncertain. Per the germline V gene, CDR1 is MDHEN and CDR2 is SYDVKM. This CDR3 is built from 14 residues. The V end lost 4 bases, the J end lost 0 bases, and 8 bases lay between the germline ends. This chain's CDR3 is CASSSKISTDTQYF. The CDR3 DNA sequence: TGTGCCAGCAGTTCTAAGATTAGCACAGATACGCAGTATTTT.

The J gene is TRBJ2-5, the V gene TRBV9; D ambiguous. V lost 0 bases and J 4 bases, leaving 16 bases between the germline ends. Germline assignment: CDR1 SGDLS and CDR2 YYNGEE. CDR3 length: 16 amino acids. The DNA of the CDR3 is TGTGCCAGCAGCGTAGCGAGTGAAGCGATCGGAGAGACCCAGTACTTC. Translated: CASSVASEAIGETQYF.

This clonotype has ten or more counts. The chain links TRBV3-1 to TRBJ2-5; TRBD1 matches at 9 bases. The trim removed 8 bases at V and 3 bases at J, leaving 7 bases unmatched. Germline CDR1 reads LGHDT; CDR2 reads YNNKEL (reference sequence). The CDR3 is 14 residues long. Here the CDR3 reads CASSRQGVEETQYF. In DNA, the CDR3 is TGTGCCAGCTCCCGACAGGGGGTTGAAGAGACCCAGTACTTC.

This clonotype was picked up many times. The chain uses TRBV14 and TRBJ2-7, with D possibly being TRBD2 (6 bases). There are 13 residues in the CDR3. V gave up 7 bases and J gave up 1 base, with 11 bases separating them. Germline V gene data show CDR1 as SGHDN and CDR2 as FVKESK. For the CDR3, the DNA is TGTGCCAGCATGGGGACTTATTCCTACGAGCAGTACTTC. Its protein product is CASMGTYSYEQYF.

This clonotype was picked up many times. J is TRBJ2-3 and V is TRBV24-1; TRBD2 matches at 10 bases. The CDR3 consists of 14 residues. The V gene end was trimmed by 9 bases and the J gene end by 3 bases; junction bases not matched to a gene: 5. Looked up from germline, CDR1 is KGHDR and CDR2 is SFDVKD. CDR3 amino acids: CATYSGLATDTQYF. The CDR3, as DNA: TGTGCCACCTATTCGGGACTAGCGACAGATACGCAGTATTTT.

This clonotype was detected ten times or more. The genes are TRBV30 and TRBJ1-1, with D possibly being TRBD1 (6 bases). Trimming shortened V by 0 bases and J by 5 bases, and 13 bases separated the two germline ends. Germline CDR1 is GTSNPN and CDR2 is SVGIG (reference sequence). CDR3 length: 14 amino acids. CDR3 amino acids: CAWSVQGVGTEAFF. The CDR3 DNA follows: TGTGCCTGGAGTGTACAGGGAGTAGGGACTGAAGCTTTCTTT. Looking up the rest from reference TRBV30 and TRBJ1-1 gives the full variable domain: SQTIHQWPATLVQPVGSPLSLECTVEGTSNPNLYWYRQAAGRGLQLLFYSVGIGQISSEVPQNLSASRPQDRQFILSSKKLLLSDSGFYLCAWSVQGVGTEAFFGQGTRLTVV.

This clonotype has just a few counts. The junction and the germline gene differ at one end; a read error may be behind it. The chain is built from TRBV28 and TRBJ1-5; D gene uncertain. CDR3 size: 14 residues. Germline loops: CDR1 MDHEN, CDR2 SYDVKM. The CDR3 DNA is TGTGTCAGCAGTTTAAAGACTAGCAATCAGCCCCAGCATTTT. The encoded protein is CVSSLKTSNQPQHF.

This clonotype has just a few counts. DNA for the CDR3: TGTGCCAGCAGTGACTCCCAGAGGGTCGAGCAGTACTTC. Amino acid sequence: CASSDSQRVEQYF. This sequence joins TRBV2 and TRBJ2-7; TRBD2 is a possible D gene (5 bases). This CDR3 has 13 residues. Trimming removed 3 bases at V and 6 bases at J, with 12 bases between. Germline loops: CDR1 SNHLY, CDR2 FYNNEI.

This clonotype has ten or more counts. The chain combines TRBV7-8 with TRBJ2-1, with 7 bases that match TRBD1. V lost 4 bases, J lost 3 bases, and 9 bases stayed unmatched. This CDR3 has 16 amino acids. CDR1 is SGHVS and CDR2 is FQNEAQ in the germline V gene. DNA of the CDR3: TGTGCCAGCAGCTATGGGTGGGACAGCATCTACAATGAGCAGTTCTTC. Translation: CASSYGWDSIYNEQFF. Full variable domain (rest looked up from reference TRBV7-8 and TRBJ2-1): GAGVSQSPRYKVAKRGQDVALRCDPISGHVSLFWYQQALGQGPEFLTYFQNEAQLDKSGLPSDRFFAERPEGSVSTLKIQRTQQEDSAVYLCASSYGWDSIYNEQFFGPGTRLTVL.

This clonotype was recorded a few times. The V and J genes are TRBV5-1 and TRBJ2-7, with 9 bases fitting TRBD2. The V segment lost 4 bases and the J segment 3 bases; nucleotides outside the gene matches: 5. Germline V gene data show CDR1 as SGHRS and CDR2 as YFSETQ. This CDR3 is 14 amino acids long. The CDR3 bases are TGCGCCAGCAGCCCAGCGGGAGGACTCTACGAGCAGTACTTC. Its protein product is CASSPAGGLYEQYF.

This clonotype was counted many times. Here the CDR3 reads CASSLLLRYGYTF. The CDR3 bases are TGTGCCAGCAGCTTGCTGTTAAGGTATGGCTACACCTTC. V usage is TRBV5-5 and J usage is TRBJ1-2; D remains ambiguous. CDR3 length: 13 residues. In germline, CDR1 is SGHKS, CDR2 YYEKEE (reference sequence). The V gene lost 1 base and the J gene lost 5 bases, with 9 bases spanning the gap. The full variable domain, with the rest looked up from reference TRBV5-5 and TRBJ1-2, is DAGVTQSPTHLIKTRGQQVTLRCSPISGHKSVSWYQQVLGQGPQFIFQYYEKEERGRGNFPDRFSARQFPNYSSELNVNALLLGDSALYLCASSLLLRYGYTFGSGTRLTVV.

This clonotype has at least ten counts. The gene calls are TRBV29-1 and TRBJ2-1, with D possibly TRBD1 on 5 matching bases. Between the trimmed V and J ends, which lost 1 base and 6 bases, there was a span of 16 bases. The CDR3 is 15 residues long. Germline CDR1 reads SQVTM; CDR2 reads ANQGSEA. The CDR3 nucleotides read TGCAGCGTTGAAGGTGGGGCTGGATATTTCAATGAGCAGTTCTTC. Residues: CSVEGGAGYFNEQFF.

This clonotype was counted at least ten times. V gene TRBV19 combines with J gene TRBJ1-1; 11 nucleotides agree with TRBD1. Germline CDR1 is LNHDA and CDR2 is SQIVND (reference sequence). The CDR3 has 15 residues. The trim removed 3 bases at V and 5 bases at J, leaving 5 bases unmatched. CDR3 loop: CASSMSGTGGTEAFF. Written as DNA, the CDR3 is TGTGCCAGTAGTATGTCCGGGACAGGGGGGACTGAAGCTTTCTTT.

This clonotype was detected ten times or more. As DNA, the CDR3 is TGTGCCACTCTGGGGGCGACAACAGGGGAGACCCAGTACTTC. It translates to CATLGATTGETQYF. The chain employs TRBV6-1 and TRBJ2-5, with D maybe TRBD1 (6 bases). CDR1 MNHNS and CDR2 SASEGT come from the germline V gene. Between the trimmed V and J ends, which lost 10 bases and 5 bases, there was a span of 20 bases. This CDR3 is built from 14 residues.

In this sample, this clonotype turned up many times. The chain carries TRBV24-1 and TRBJ2-1; either TRBD1 or TRBD2 may supply D (5 bases each). Trimming took off 4 bases at V and 9 bases at J, with 18 bases between the two ends. Germline values: CDR1 KGHDR, CDR2 SFDVKD. The CDR3 has 15 amino acids. The CDR3 loop is CATSDTGTERGEQFF. The DNA of the CDR3 is TGTGCCACCAGTGACACCGGGACGGAAAGAGGTGAGCAGTTCTTC.

The sample holds a few counts of this clonotype. The J gene is TRBJ2-1, the V gene TRBV6-2 or TRBV6-3; D might be TRBD1 or TRBD2, each matching 5 bases. CDR1 MNHEY and CDR2 SVGEGT come from the germline V gene. Trimming cost V 8 bases and J 1 base, with 18 bases left between them. This CDR3 region has 16 residues. The CDR3 here is CASQVATAKSYNEQFF. DNA of the CDR3: TGTGCCAGCCAGGTAGCGACAGCGAAATCCTACAATGAGCAGTTCTTC.

This clonotype was observed at least ten times. This sequence joins TRBV29-1 and TRBJ1-2, with D unresolved. Germline loops: CDR1 SQVTM, CDR2 ANQGSEA. The V end lost 0 bases, the J end lost 8 bases, and 10 bases lay between the germline ends. This CDR3 spans 12 amino acids. DNA of the CDR3: TGCAGCGTTGAAGATTTCGCACAAGGCTACACCTTC. Amino acids: CSVEDFAQGYTF.

This clonotype was observed many times. This chain links TRBV7-2 with TRBJ2-7; D unclear. Per the germline V gene, CDR1 is SGHTA and CDR2 is FQGNSA. V was shortened by 5 bases and J by 0 bases, with 14 bases between the two germline ends. This CDR3 is built from 15 residues. In DNA, the CDR3 is TGTGCCAGCAGCCCAGCTCCGGTCGGCTCCTACGAGCAGTACTTC. Translated, it gives CASSPAPVGSYEQYF.

This clonotype was observed at least ten times. The gene calls are TRBV20-1 and TRBJ2-7, with 9 bases matching TRBD2. CDR1 is DFQATT, CDR2 SNEGSKA, per germline (reference sequence). CDR3 length: 13 amino acids. V trimming: 4 bases; J trimming: 1 base; junction bases outside the gene matches: 2. The CDR3 DNA is TGCAGTGCTATTGCGGGAGGGTCCTACGAGCAGTACTTC. Its protein is CSAIAGGSYEQYF.

The sample holds a few counts of this clonotype. This chain joins TRBV12-3 or TRBV12-4 and TRBJ2-4; weak D call: TRBD1 (5 bases). The length of the CDR3 is 14 residues. The germline V and J ends were trimmed by 3 bases and 5 bases, with 11 bases remaining between them. CDR3 coding DNA: TGTGCCAGCAGTTTCCAGGGCCCTCAAAACATTCAGTACTTC. It yields the protein CASSFQGPQNIQYF.

This clonotype was observed many times. The rearrangement links TRBV20-1 to TRBJ2-3; TRBD2 aligns across 10 bases. The germline CDR1 and CDR2 sequences are DFQATT and SNEGSKA (reference sequence). V lost 0 bases to trimming and J lost 3 bases; unmatched junction nucleotides: 3. The CDR3 extends over 15 amino acids. The CDR3 DNA reads TGCAGTGCTAGAGATACACTAGCGGGGACAGATACGCAGTATTTT. Its translation: CSARDTLAGTDTQYF.

This clonotype occurred a few times. The J gene is TRBJ2-5, the V gene TRBV3-1; 11 positions match TRBD2. The junction had 8 bases not matched to a gene; V was cut back by 4 bases and J by 4 bases. The CDR3 contains 16 residues. Germline CDR1 is LGHDT and CDR2 is YNNKEL (reference sequence). CDR3 sequence (DNA): TGTGCCAGCAGCCCAGAGACTAGCGGGACGGGAGAGACCCAGTACTTC. Protein sequence: CASSPETSGTGETQYF.

There are many counts of this clonotype. The chain carries TRBV20-1 and TRBJ1-5; D unclear. V was pared by 6 bases and J by 5 bases, with 11 bases between. The CDR3 sequence is 12 residues long. Germline V CDR1 and CDR2: DFQATT, SNEGSKA (reference sequence). In nucleotides, the CDR3 is TGCAGTGCGCGGGATATTGATCAGCCCCAGCATTTT. Protein sequence: CSARDIDQPQHF.